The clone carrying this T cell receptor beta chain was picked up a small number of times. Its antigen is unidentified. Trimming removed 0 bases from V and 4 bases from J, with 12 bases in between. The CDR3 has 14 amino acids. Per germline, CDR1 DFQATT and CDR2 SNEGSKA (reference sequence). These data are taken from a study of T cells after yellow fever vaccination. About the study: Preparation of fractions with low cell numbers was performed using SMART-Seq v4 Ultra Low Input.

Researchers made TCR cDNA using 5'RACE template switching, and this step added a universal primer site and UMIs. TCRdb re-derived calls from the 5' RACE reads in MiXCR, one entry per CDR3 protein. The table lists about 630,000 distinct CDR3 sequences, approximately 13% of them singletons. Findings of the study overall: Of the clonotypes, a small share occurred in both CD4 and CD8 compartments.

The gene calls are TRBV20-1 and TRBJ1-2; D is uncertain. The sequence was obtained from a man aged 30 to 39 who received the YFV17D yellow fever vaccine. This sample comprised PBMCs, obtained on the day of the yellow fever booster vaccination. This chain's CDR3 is CSARDSAELYGYTF. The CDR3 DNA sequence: TGCAGTGCTAGAGATTCGGCAGAACTCTATGGCTACACCTTC.